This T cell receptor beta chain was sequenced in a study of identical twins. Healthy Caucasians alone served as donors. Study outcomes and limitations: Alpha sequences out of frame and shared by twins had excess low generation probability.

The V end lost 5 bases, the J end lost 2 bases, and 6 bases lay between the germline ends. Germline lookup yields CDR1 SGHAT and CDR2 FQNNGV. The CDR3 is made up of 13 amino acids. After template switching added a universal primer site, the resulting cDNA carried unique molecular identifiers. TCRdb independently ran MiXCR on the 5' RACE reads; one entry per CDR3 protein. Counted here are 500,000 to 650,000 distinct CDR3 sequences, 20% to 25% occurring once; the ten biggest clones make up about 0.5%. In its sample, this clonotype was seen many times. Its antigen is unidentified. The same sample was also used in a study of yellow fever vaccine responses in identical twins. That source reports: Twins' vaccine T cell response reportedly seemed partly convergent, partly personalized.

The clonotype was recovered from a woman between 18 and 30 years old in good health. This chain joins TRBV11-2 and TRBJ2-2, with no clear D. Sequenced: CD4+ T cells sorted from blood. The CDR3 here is CASSRSNTGELFF. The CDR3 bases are TGTGCCAGCAGCCGAAGTAACACCGGGGAGCTGTTTTTT.